A single sample is the source of the 13 T cell receptor beta chains below, sequenced in a study of T cell repertoires in cytomegalovirus infection. TCRdb analysed the reads with MiXCR anew, one entry per CDR3 protein. The sample has some 300,000 distinct CDR3 sequences, 8% to 10% seen once. The material sequenced was PBMCs. Source of these receptors: a human donor in good health (CMV status not recorded). Some clones in this sample may be carry-over from other donors' samples.

This clonotype has more than one count but fewer than ten. The V call is TRBV4-1, the J call TRBJ1-5; 8 bases agree with TRBD1. The junction had 8 bases not matched to a gene; V was cut back by 0 bases and J by 4 bases. The CDR3 is 17 residues long. The V gene's germline CDR1 is MGHRA and CDR2 YSYEKL. CDR3 in amino acids: CASSQDFRGPPNQPQHF. The DNA for the CDR3 is TGCGCCAGCAGCCAAGATTTCAGGGGGCCGCCGAATCAGCCCCAGCATTTT.

This clonotype was seen a handful of times. The CDR3 protein is CSASRLAGPRGTGELFF. The CDR3, as DNA: TGCAGTGCTAGCCGTCTAGCGGGCCCCCGGGGCACCGGGGAGCTGTTTTTT. V gene TRBV20-1 combines with J gene TRBJ2-2, with 8 positions matching TRBD2. The ends lost 3 bases at V and 4 bases at J; junction bases unmatched: 13. Germline V gives CDR1 DFQATT, CDR2 SNEGSKA (reference sequence). The CDR3 is 17 residues long.

This clonotype has a count of ten or more. The rearrangement links TRBV6-2 or TRBV6-3 to TRBJ2-5, with 7 bases fitting TRBD2. The junction had 5 bases not matched to a gene; V was cut back by 8 bases and J by 2 bases. CDR3 size: 13 residues. From germline, CDR1 is MNHEY and CDR2 SVGEGT. CDR3 sequence: CASSGGGQETQYF. CDR3 sequence (DNA): TGTGCCAGCTCCGGCGGGGGACAAGAGACCCAGTACTTC.

The sample holds many counts of this clonotype. The V call is TRBV7-9, the J call TRBJ2-2; D gene unclear. Germline V lookup: CDR1 SEHNR, CDR2 FQNEAQ (reference sequence). Trimming pared 1 base from V and 0 bases from J, leaving 3 bases between. CDR3 length: 14 amino acids. The CDR3 spells CASSLDANTGELFF. CDR3 nucleotide sequence: TGTGCCAGCAGCTTAGACGCGAACACCGGGGAGCTGTTTTTT.

This clonotype was counted many times. This sequence joins TRBV6-5 and TRBJ2-1, with no clear D. The CDR3 is 13 amino acids. Germline V lookup: CDR1 MNHEY, CDR2 SVGAGI. Trimming removed 3 bases from V and 5 bases from J, with 8 bases in between. CDR3 protein: CASSYGSNNEQFF. In nucleotides, the CDR3 is TGTGCCAGCAGTTATGGCAGCAACAATGAGCAGTTCTTC.

The sample holds a few counts of this clonotype. J is TRBJ2-1 and V is TRBV28; D gene unclear. The germline gives CDR1 MDHEN, CDR2 SYDVKM. The CDR3 contains 15 residues. V was clipped by 5 bases and J by 6 bases, with 17 bases between them. The CDR3 bases are TGTGCCAGCAGTCAATACAGAGGTCGGGTCAATGAGCAGTTCTTC. Its translation: CASSQYRGRVNEQFF.

This clonotype showed up many times. At one boundary the junction diverges from the germline segment, which might be a read error. This rearrangement joins TRBV29-1 to TRBJ2-7, with a possible D match to TRBD1 (5 bases). CDR1 and CDR2 from the germline V gene are SQVTM and ANQGSEA. The CDR3 covers 15 residues. The CDR3 protein is CSVEGDRTSSYEQYF. CDR3 bases: TGCAGCGTCGAAGGGGATAGGACAAGCTCCTACGAGCAGTACTTC.

This clonotype was counted ten times or more. This sequence joins TRBV7-2 and TRBJ1-4; a possible D gene is TRBD1 (6 bases). The CDR3 totals 15 residues. The V end was cut by 3 bases, the J end by 7 bases, with 15 bases between. Germline values: CDR1 SGHTA, CDR2 FQGNSA. Here the CDR3 DNA reads TGTGCCAGCAGCTTTCAGGGGAGCAGGAGTGAAAAACTGTTTTTT. Translation: CASSFQGSRSEKLFF.

The CDR3 region has the DNA TGCAGCGTTGAAGATCGATTGAGGTCAGGGGGCACTGAAGCTTTCTTT. It specifies CSVEDRLRSGGTEAFF. The chain carries TRBV29-1 and TRBJ1-1, with 7 positions matching TRBD1. Germline V gives CDR1 SQVTM, CDR2 ANQGSEA. The V segment lost 0 bases and the J segment 4 bases; nucleotides outside the gene matches: 11. This CDR3 contains 16 residues.

In its sample, this clonotype was seen many times. V and J are TRBV6-1 and TRBJ2-7; D is unresolved. The CDR3 has 14 amino acids. Trimming took off 2 bases at V and 9 bases at J, with 17 bases between the two ends. The V gene's germline CDR1 is MNHNS and CDR2 SASEGT. CDR3 loop: CASSESRIGHRQYV. CDR3 in DNA: TGTGCCAGCAGTGAATCGCGGATCGGTCATAGGCAGTACGTC.

This clonotype was seen many times. The rearrangement uses TRBV7-8 and TRBJ1-1, with 11 bases fitting TRBD1. Trimming cost V 5 bases and J 1 base; bases outside gene matches: 9. Germline V gives CDR1 SGHVS, CDR2 FQNEAQ. CDR3 length: 17 amino acids. CDR3 in amino acids: CASSQRTGGSSNTEAFF. The CDR3 region has the DNA TGTGCCAGCAGCCAGAGGACAGGGGGCTCTTCGAACACTGAAGCTTTCTTT. Together with reference TRBV7-8 and TRBJ1-1, the CDR3 gives the full variable domain: GAGVSQSPRYKVAKRGQDVALRCDPISGHVSLFWYQQALGQGPEFLTYFQNEAQLDKSGLPSDRFFAERPEGSVSTLKIQRTQQEDSAVYLCASSQRTGGSSNTEAFFGQGTRLTVV.

This clonotype occurred many times. This rearrangement joins TRBV12-3 or TRBV12-4 to TRBJ1-1; TRBD1 is a possible D gene (5 bases). The CDR3 has 14 amino acids. The V and J ends lost 2 bases and 3 bases respectively, with 10 bases between them. CDR3 coding DNA: TGTGCCAGCAGTTTATCGGGGGGGGACACTGAAGCTTTCTTT. Its translation: CASSLSGGDTEAFF.

This clonotype was observed a handful of times. This chain joins TRBV18 and TRBJ2-5; 9 bases align to TRBD1. In germline, CDR1 is KGHSH, CDR2 LQKENI. V dropped 4 bases and J dropped 5; count of bases not matched to a gene: 5. The CDR3 contains 14 residues. The CDR3 DNA is TGTGCCAGCTCACAAACAGGGGGCGTGGAGACCCAGTACTTC. Protein product: CASSQTGGVETQYF.